This T cell receptor (beta chain) was captured in a study of blood T cells in healthy people across ages. Using a J-beta primer mix together with a sample-barcoded 5' primer, a second PCR was run for 7 to 11 cycles. TCRdb re-derived calls from the 5' RACE reads in MiXCR, one entry per CDR3 protein. Of 750,000 to 850,000 distinct CDR3 sequences in the sample, around 25% are singletons; the top ten hold roughly 3.5%. This clonotype came up a few times. The CDR3 has 12 residues. CDR1 and CDR2 (germline): SGHTA, FQGNSA. The V end was cut by 5 bases, the J end by 6 bases, with 7 bases between. A further study also used this sample, focusing on T cells of mothers and their children. That work states: No clone of persistent microchimeric T cells was detected.

The chain uses TRBV7-2 and TRBJ2-2, with D perhaps matching TRBD1 (5 bases). Sequenced: blood. The source of this sequence is a boy between 5 and 17 years old in good health. The DNA for the CDR3 is TGTGCCAGCAGCCACAGGTCCGGGGAGCTGTTTTTT. Amino acid sequence: CASSHRSGELFF.